This entry lists 20 T cell receptor beta chains sequenced from one sample in a study of post-analysis software for immune sequencing data. Their antigen targets remain unknown. Study-wide findings and caveats: Patients used roughly five TRBV segments, including TRBV5-6, TRBV5-1 and TRBV20-1, more often than controls.

The library was made from cDNA and included unique molecular identifiers. MiXCR, run by TCRdb on the PCR reads, gives a single entry per CDR3 protein. The table shows hundreds of thousands of distinct CDR3 sequences, with roughly 40% occurring only once. Material for sequencing was blood. These receptor sequences come from a girl under 10 years old with multiple sclerosis.

The chain recombines TRBV9 with TRBJ2-7, with a tentative D call TRBD1 (6 bases). With 0 bases removed from V and 1 base from J, the gap between germline ends came to 14 bases. CDR1 is SGDLS, CDR2 YYNGEE, per germline. This CDR3 has 16 residues. In nucleotides, the CDR3 is TGTGCCAGCAGCGTAGCCGGGACAAGTATTTCCTACGAGCAGTACTTC. This sequence encodes CASSVAGTSISYEQYF.

This clonotype was counted a few times. This chain joins TRBV9 and TRBJ2-1, with a possible D match to TRBD2 (5 bases). CDR3 size: 13 residues. Germline-derived CDR1 and CDR2 are SGDLS and YYNGEE. Trimming stripped 2 bases from V and 8 bases from J, with 11 bases between. CDR3 in amino acids: CASSVAVGDEQFF. CDR3 DNA: TGTGCCAGCAGCGTGGCCGTCGGGGATGAGCAGTTCTTC.

Only a few counts were recorded for this clonotype. The chain has TRBV11-2 and TRBJ1-1; a weak D match, TRBD1 (6 bases). The ends were cut back, 5 bases at V and 4 bases at J, with 11 bases in the middle. Germline V gene lookup returns CDR1 SGHAT and CDR2 FQNNGV. The CDR3 spans 13 residues. The CDR3 DNA is TGTGCCAGCAGCGCTATACAGGGCACTGAAGCTTTCTTT. Translated: CASSAIQGTEAFF.

This clonotype was observed a handful of times. The chain joins TRBV28 to TRBJ2-3, with D maybe TRBD1 (6 bases). V was clipped by 4 bases and J by 6 bases, with 20 bases between them. Germline values: CDR1 MDHEN, CDR2 SYDVKM. This CDR3 contains 16 residues. The CDR3 here is CASSSRRTASRDTQYF. For the CDR3, the DNA is TGTGCCAGCAGTTCTAGACGGACAGCCTCCAGGGATACGCAGTATTTT.

The V and J genes are TRBV28 and TRBJ1-5; TRBD1 aligns across 8 bases. Germline V gene sequence: CDR1 MDHEN, CDR2 SYDVKM. The CDR3 is made up of 14 amino acids. The junction had 5 bases not matched to a gene; V was cut back by 5 bases and J by 5 bases. This chain's CDR3 is CASSTLTGDQPQHF. CDR3 sequence (DNA): TGTGCCAGCAGTACCCTGACAGGGGATCAGCCCCAGCATTTT.

The chain carries TRBV28 and TRBJ1-4; D remains unclear. This CDR3 is built from 12 residues. The V end was cut by 2 bases, the J end by 10 bases, with 8 bases between. CDR1 is MDHEN, CDR2 SYDVKM, per germline. CDR3 coding DNA: TGTGCCAGCAGTTTAGGTCGGGGAAAACTGTTTTTT. It encodes CASSLGRGKLFF.

This clonotype was observed a handful of times. This chain joins TRBV6-1 and TRBJ1-2; D gene unclear. The CDR3 covers 15 residues. Trimming removed 7 bases from V and 3 bases from J, with 18 bases in between. Germline CDR1 and CDR2: MNHNS and SASEGT. The CDR3, as DNA: TGTGCCAGCACCTCGGACCCTCCTAGGGACTATGGCTACACCTTC. This sequence encodes CASTSDPPRDYGYTF.

V gene TRBV20-1 combines with J gene TRBJ2-1, with D perhaps TRBD2 (7 bases). The germline CDR1 and CDR2 sequences are DFQATT and SNEGSKA (reference sequence). V lost 3 bases and J 7 bases, leaving 10 bases between the germline ends. The CDR3 is 12 residues long. CDR3 in DNA: TGCAGTGCTAGGGGAGGGGGTAATGAGCAGTTCTTC. Encoded protein: CSARGGGNEQFF.

The CDR3 bases are TGTGCCAGCAGCGTAGGAATGGGCCGGGAGGTATGGGACGAGCAGTACTTC. Translating it yields CASSVGMGREVWDEQYF. This chain uses TRBV9 with TRBJ2-7; 7 bases are shared with TRBD2. Germline CDR1 reads SGDLS; CDR2 reads YYNGEE. Trimming took 0 bases from V and 5 from J; bases not matched to a gene: 14. This CDR3 contains 17 residues.

The chain joins TRBV28 to TRBJ2-4; tentative D call: TRBD2 (6 bases). Germline CDR1 MDHEN, CDR2 SYDVKM. V lost 6 bases and J lost 13, with 22 bases in between. This CDR3 has 14 residues. This chain's CDR3 is CASSKRREYRGQYF. The CDR3 DNA follows: TGTGCCAGCAGCAAGCGGCGGGAATATCGGGGGCAGTACTTC.

The sample holds a few counts of this clonotype. The chain employs TRBV7-6 and TRBJ1-4, with D perhaps matching TRBD1 (5 bases). The length of the CDR3 is 13 residues. Germline V lookup: CDR1 SGHVS, CDR2 FNYEAQ. Deletions cut 5 bases from V and 8 bases from J, with 12 bases between. The CDR3 DNA sequence: TGTGCCAGCAGCCCCCGACAGAGGGAAAAACTGTTTTTT. Translating gives CASSPRQREKLFF.

V is TRBV6-5 and J is TRBJ1-2; 11 positions match TRBD1. This CDR3 has 13 amino acids. The germline CDR1 and CDR2 sequences are MNHEY and SVGAGI. Losses at the gene ends were 6 bases for V and 6 bases for J; bases not matched to a gene: 3. In nucleotides, the CDR3 is TGTGCCAGCAGCTGGACAGGGGGCCATGGCTACACCTTC. This codes for CASSWTGGHGYTF.

A remark on this clonotype: Compared with germline, one end of the junction differs, possibly owing to a read error. The chain employs TRBV12-3 or TRBV12-4 and TRBJ1-1; no definite D call. The length of the CDR3 is 13 residues. The CDR3: CTSSFPANTEAFF. Written as DNA, the CDR3 is TGTACCAGCAGTTTTCCAGCGAACACTGAAGCTTTCTTT.

This clonotype showed up just a few times. The chain carries TRBV7-9 and TRBJ1-2; D is perhaps TRBD1 (6 bases). CDR3 length: 13 amino acids. Trimming pared 6 bases from V and 6 bases from J, leaving 14 bases between. Germline CDR1 is SEHNR and CDR2 is FQNEAQ (reference sequence). In nucleotides, the CDR3 is TGTGCCAGCAGGCTACAGGGTGCAGATGGCTACACCTTC. Its translation is CASRLQGADGYTF. Variable domain in full (rest from reference TRBV7-9 and TRBJ1-2): DTGVSQNPRHKITKRGQNVTFRCDPISEHNRLYWYRQTLGQGPEFLTYFQNEAQLEKSRLLSDRFSAERPKGSFSTLEIQRTEQGDSAMYLCASRLQGADGYTFGSGTRLTVV.

The chain employs TRBV10-3 and TRBJ2-1, with a weak D call TRBD2 (6 bases). The CDR3 sequence is 15 residues long. Per germline, CDR1 ENHRY and CDR2 SYGVKD. Trimming stripped 2 bases from V and 2 bases from J, with 10 bases between. Here the CDR3 DNA reads TGTGCCATCAGTGAGGGGGGGTCGACCTACAATGAGCAGTTCTTC. Encoded protein: CAISEGGSTYNEQFF.

This clonotype was seen a few times. This rearrangement joins TRBV7-8 to TRBJ1-4; possibly TRBD1 for D (6 bases). The CDR3 is 17 residues long. The V gene lost 5 bases and the J gene lost 4 bases, with 20 bases spanning the gap. Germline CDR1 reads SGHVS; CDR2 reads FQNEAQ. The CDR3 loop is CASSPDRSAVVNEKLFF. CDR3 bases: TGTGCCAGCAGCCCAGACAGGTCCGCTGTGGTTAATGAAAAACTGTTTTTT.

This clonotype has a handful of counts. This sequence joins TRBV25-1 and TRBJ2-3; 10 bases map to TRBD2. The length of the CDR3 is 17 residues. The germline V gene encodes CDR1 MGHDK and CDR2 SYGVNS. Trimming cost V 5 bases and J 0 bases; bases outside gene matches: 8. The DNA of the CDR3 is TGTGCCAGCAGTAATCCTAGCGGGGGCTCTAGCACAGATACGCAGTATTTT. Translating gives CASSNPSGGSSTDTQYF.

The CDR3 reads CASSPLTSGRDEQYF. The DNA of the CDR3 is TGCGCCAGCAGCCCCTTAACTAGCGGGAGAGACGAGCAGTACTTC. V is TRBV4-1 and J is TRBJ2-5, with 11 bases fitting TRBD2. The assigned J gene may be wrong: the sequence end matches TRBJ2-7 better. CDR1 is MGHRA, CDR2 YSYEKL, per germline. CDR3 size: 15 residues.

Comments on this clonotype: As the CDR3 is not closed by the conserved phenylalanine or tryptophan, this likely results from a read error. CDR3 coding DNA: TGTGCCAGCAGCTTGGGCCATACCACCTCAGATACGCAGTATTTG. Translating it yields CASSLGHTTSDTQYL. The V gene is TRBV5-5, the J gene TRBJ2-3; no reliable D call. Germline V CDR1 and CDR2: SGHKS, YYEKEE (reference sequence). V dropped 0 bases and J dropped 4 bases, with 12 bases sitting between them. The CDR3 has 15 amino acids.

J is TRBJ2-5 and V is TRBV12-3 or TRBV12-4, with TRBD1 identical over 7 bases. V was clipped by 6 bases and J by 2 bases; unmatched bases: 6. The CDR3 totals 14 residues. CDR3 sequence (DNA): TGTGCCAGCAGGTCGTGGGACAGACAAGAGACCCAGTACTTC. Translation: CASRSWDRQETQYF.